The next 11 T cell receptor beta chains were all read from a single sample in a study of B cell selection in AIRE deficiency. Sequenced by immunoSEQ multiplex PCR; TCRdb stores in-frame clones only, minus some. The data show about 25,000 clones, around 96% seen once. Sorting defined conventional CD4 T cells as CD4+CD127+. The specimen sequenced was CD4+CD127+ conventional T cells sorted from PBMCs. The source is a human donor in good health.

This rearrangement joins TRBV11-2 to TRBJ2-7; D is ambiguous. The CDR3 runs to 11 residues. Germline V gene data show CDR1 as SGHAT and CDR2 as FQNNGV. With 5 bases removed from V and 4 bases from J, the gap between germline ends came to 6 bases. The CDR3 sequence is CASSLYYEQYF. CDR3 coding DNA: TGTGCCAGCAGCCTTTATTACGAGCAGTACTTC.

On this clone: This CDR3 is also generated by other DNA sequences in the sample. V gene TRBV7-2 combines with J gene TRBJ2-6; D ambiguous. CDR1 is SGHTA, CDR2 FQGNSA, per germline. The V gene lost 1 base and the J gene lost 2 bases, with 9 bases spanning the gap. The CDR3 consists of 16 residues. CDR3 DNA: TGTGCCAGCAGCTTAGAGGGTCTTGCTGGGGCCAACGTCCTGACTTTC. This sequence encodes CASSLEGLAGANVLTF.

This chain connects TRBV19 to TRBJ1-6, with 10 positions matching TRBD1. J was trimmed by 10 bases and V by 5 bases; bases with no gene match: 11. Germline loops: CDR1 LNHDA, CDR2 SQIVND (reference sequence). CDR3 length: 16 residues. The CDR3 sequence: CASSEKRQGAGSPLHF. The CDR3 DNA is TGTGCCAGTAGTGAAAAGCGACAGGGGGCTGGATCACCCCTCCACTTT.

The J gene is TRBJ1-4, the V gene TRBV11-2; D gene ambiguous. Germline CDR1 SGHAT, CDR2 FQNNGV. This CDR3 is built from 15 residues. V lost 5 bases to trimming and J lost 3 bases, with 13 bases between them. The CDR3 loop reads CASSVWAQSNEKLFF. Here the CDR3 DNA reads TGTGCCAGCAGCGTCTGGGCCCAATCTAATGAAAAACTGTTTTTT.

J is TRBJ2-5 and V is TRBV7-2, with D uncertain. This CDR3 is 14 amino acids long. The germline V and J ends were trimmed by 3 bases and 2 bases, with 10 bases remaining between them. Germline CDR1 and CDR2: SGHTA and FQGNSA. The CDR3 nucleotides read TGTGCCAGCAGCTTTTTGCCGTGGCAAGAGACCCAGTACTTC. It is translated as CASSFLPWQETQYF.

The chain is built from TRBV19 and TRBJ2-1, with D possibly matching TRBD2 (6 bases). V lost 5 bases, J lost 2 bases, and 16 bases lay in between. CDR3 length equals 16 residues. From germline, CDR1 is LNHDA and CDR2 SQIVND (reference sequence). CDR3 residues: CASSAASPGAYNEQFF. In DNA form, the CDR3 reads TGTGCCAGTAGTGCCGCCTCCCCGGGGGCCTACAATGAGCAGTTCTTC.

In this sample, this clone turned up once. The CDR3: CASSLWGSTNQPQHF. The CDR3 DNA reads as TGTGCCAGCAGCTTGTGGGGGTCGACTAATCAGCCCCAGCATTTT. V is TRBV5-6 and J is TRBJ1-5; D might be TRBD1 (5 bases). The V gene's germline CDR1 is SGHDT and CDR2 YYEEEE. Deletions cut 1 base from V and 4 bases from J, with 12 bases between. The CDR3 consists of 15 residues.

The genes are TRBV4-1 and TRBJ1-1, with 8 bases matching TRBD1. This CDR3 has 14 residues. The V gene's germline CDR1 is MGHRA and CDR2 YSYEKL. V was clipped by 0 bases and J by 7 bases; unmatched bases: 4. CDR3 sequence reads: CASSQDPDRGEAFF. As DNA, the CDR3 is TGCGCCAGCAGCCAAGATCCCGACAGGGGTGAAGCTTTCTTT.

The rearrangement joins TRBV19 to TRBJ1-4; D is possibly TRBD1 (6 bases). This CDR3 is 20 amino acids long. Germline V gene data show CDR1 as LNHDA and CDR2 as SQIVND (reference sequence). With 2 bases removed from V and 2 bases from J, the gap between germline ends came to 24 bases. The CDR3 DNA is TGTGCCAGTAGTATACCCGCATTCAGGGGCCGAGCATCGACTAATGAAAAACTGTTTTTT. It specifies CASSIPAFRGRASTNEKLFF.

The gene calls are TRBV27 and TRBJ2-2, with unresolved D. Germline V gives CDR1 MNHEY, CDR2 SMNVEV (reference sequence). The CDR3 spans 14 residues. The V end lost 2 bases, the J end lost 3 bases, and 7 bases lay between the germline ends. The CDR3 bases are TGTGCCAGCAGTTTAGGGCAGTACACCGGGGAGCTGTTTTTT. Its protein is CASSLGQYTGELFF.

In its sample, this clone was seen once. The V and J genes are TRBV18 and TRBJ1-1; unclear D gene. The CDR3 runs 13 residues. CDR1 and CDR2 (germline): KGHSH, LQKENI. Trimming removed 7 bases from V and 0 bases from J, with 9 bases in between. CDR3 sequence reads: CASYVGLNTEAFF. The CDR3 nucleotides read TGTGCCAGCTACGTCGGGCTGAACACTGAAGCTTTCTTT.